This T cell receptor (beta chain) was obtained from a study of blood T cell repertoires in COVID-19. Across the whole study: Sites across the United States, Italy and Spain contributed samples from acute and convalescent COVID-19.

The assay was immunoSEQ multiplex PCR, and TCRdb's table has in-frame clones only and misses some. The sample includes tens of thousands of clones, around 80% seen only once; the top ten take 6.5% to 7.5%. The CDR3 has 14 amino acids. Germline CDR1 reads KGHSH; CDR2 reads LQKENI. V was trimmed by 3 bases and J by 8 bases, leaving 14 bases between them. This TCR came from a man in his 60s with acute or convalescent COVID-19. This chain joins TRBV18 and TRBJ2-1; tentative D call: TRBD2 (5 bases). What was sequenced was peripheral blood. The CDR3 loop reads CASSPSGSHHEQFF. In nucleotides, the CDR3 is TGTGCCAGCTCACCGAGCGGTAGTCACCATGAGCAGTTCTTC.